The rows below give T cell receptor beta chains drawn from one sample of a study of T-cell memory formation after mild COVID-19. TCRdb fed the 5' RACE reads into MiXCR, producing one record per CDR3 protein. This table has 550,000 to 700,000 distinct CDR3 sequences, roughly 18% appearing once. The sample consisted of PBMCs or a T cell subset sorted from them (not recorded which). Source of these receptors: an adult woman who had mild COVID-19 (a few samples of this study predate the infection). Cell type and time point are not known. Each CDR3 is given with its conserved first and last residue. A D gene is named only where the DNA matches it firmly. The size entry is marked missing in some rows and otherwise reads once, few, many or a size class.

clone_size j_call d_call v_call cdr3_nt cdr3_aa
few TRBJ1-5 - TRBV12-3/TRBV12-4 TGTGCCAGCAGTTTTACGGAAAATCAGCCCCAGCATTTT CASSFTENQPQHF
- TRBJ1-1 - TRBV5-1 TGCGCCAGCAGCTTGGCGTCGACTGGAATGAACACTGAAGCTTTCTTT CASSLASTGMNTEAFF
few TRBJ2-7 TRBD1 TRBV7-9 TGTGCCAGCAGCACCAGCCGGGACAGTTGGTTTCAGCAGTACTTC CASSTSRDSWFQQYF
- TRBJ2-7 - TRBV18 TGTGCCAGCTCACCCTCCGGGTGGGGCCTCGAGCAGTACTTC CASSPSGWGLEQYF
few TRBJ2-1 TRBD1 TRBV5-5 TGTGCCAGCAGCTTCGACAGGGGGAGGAATGAGCAGTTCTTC CASSFDRGRNEQFF
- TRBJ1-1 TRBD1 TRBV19 TGTGCCAGTAGGACAGGGAGCCTTGAAGCTTTCTTT CASRTGSLEAFF
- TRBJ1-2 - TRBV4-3 TGCGCCAGCAGCCAAGAGTCTTACTATGGCTACACCTTC CASSQESYYGYTF
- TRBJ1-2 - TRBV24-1 TGTGCCACCAGTGAAGCCGGGAGGTATGGCTACACCTTC CATSEAGRYGYTF
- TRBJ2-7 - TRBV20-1 TGCAGTGCTCTCCCGCGGGACTACGAGCAGTACTTC CSALPRDYEQYF
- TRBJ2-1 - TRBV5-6 TGTGCCAGCAGCCCCGGGGTAGCCTGGGGTGAGCAGTTCTTC CASSPGVAWGEQFF
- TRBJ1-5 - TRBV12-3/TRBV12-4 TGTGCCAGCAGCCCTCCCGGGTCCCCCCAGCATTTT CASSPPGSPQHF
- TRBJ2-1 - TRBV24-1 TGTGCCAGCGCCTTAAGCTCCTACAATGAGCAGTTCTTC CASALSSYNEQFF
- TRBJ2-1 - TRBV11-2 TGTGCCAGCAGCTTAGCCGGGGAAACGGAGTTCTTC CASSLAGETEFF
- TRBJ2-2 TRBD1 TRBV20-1 TGCAGTGCTAGAGTTGGGACAGCAGACACCGGGGAGCTGTTTTTT CSARVGTADTGELFF
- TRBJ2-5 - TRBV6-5 TGTGCCCCTCAGGGTCGAGAGACCCAGTACTTC CAPQGRETQYF
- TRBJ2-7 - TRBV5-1 TGCGCCAGCAGCTCTGGTACCGAGCAGTACTTC CASSSGTEQYF
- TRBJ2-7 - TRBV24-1 TGTGCCACCAGTGATCCGAGCTCCTACGAGCAGTACTTC CATSDPSSYEQYF
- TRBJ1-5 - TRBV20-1 TGCAGTGCCACGGACAGTAATAGCAATCAGCCCCAGCATTTT CSATDSNSNQPQHF
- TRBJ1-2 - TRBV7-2 TGTGCCAGCAGCTCAAGAAAAAGGGACGGAGCCTATGGCTACACCTTC CASSSRKRDGAYGYTF
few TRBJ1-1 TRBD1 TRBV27 TGTGCCAGCAGTCTCACCCGGACAGGCAGTGAAGCTTTCTTT CASSLTRTGSEAFF
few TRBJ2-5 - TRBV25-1 TGTGCCAGCAGTGACAGGTCACTTCAAGAGACCCAGTACTTC CASSDRSLQETQYF
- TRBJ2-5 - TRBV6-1 TGTGCCAGCAGTGCAGGCGTTTGGGGGTACCAAGAGACCCAGTACTTC CASSAGVWGYQETQYF
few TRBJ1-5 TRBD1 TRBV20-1 TGCAGTGCGCTTGACAGGGGGCGCGCGGATCAGCCCCAGCATTTT CSALDRGRADQPQHF
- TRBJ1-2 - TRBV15 TGTGCCACCAGCAGAGAATACCGCTATGGCTACACCTTC CATSREYRYGYTF
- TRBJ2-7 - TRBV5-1 TGCGCCAGCAGCTTTCGCGGCCTCTCCTACGAGCAGTACTTC CASSFRGLSYEQYF
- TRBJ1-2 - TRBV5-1 TGCGCCAGCAGCTTGGACAACCGGGACTATGGCTACACCTTC CASSLDNRDYGYTF
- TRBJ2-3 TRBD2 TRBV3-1 TGTGCCAGCAGCCAAGCACTAGCGGGGCCTTTAAGCACAGATACGCAGTATTTT CASSQALAGPLSTDTQYF
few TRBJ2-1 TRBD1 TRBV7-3 TGTGCCAGCAGCTTAAAAGGGGGCTCGGGCTACAATGAGCAGTTCTTC CASSLKGGSGYNEQFF
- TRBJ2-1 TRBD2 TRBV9 TGTGCCAGCAGCGTAGCACTAGCGGATAACAATGAGCAGTTCTTC CASSVALADNNEQFF
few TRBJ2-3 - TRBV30 TGTGCCTGGAATCCAGGACAGAATACGCAGTATTTT CAWNPGQNTQYF
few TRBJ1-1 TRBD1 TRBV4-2 TGTGCCAGCAGCCCGGGACAGGGTGTAAGCACTGAAGCTTTCTTT CASSPGQGVSTEAFF
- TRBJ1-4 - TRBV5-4 TGTGCCAGCAGCCTTGGGCTGGGGCTACTTGAAAAACTGTTTTTT CASSLGLGLLEKLFF
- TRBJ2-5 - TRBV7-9 TGTGCCAGCAGCTTGCAGGGAAGCCAAGAGACCCAGTACTTC CASSLQGSQETQYF